This T cell receptor (beta chain) was identified during a study of graft-versus-host responses after intestinal transplantation. Study at large: Following induction with anti-thymocyte globulin, all recipients were given tacrolimus and steroids for approximately three years.

Trimming removed 6 bases from V and 6 bases from J; junction bases left unmatched: 5. Germline loops: CDR1 MDHEN, CDR2 SYDVKM. The CDR3 spans 14 residues. Study-wide points: Recipient-marrow GvH clones were detected, some having first appeared in ileum or blood.

Sequencing was performed with immunoSEQ multiplex PCR; in TCRdb, only in-frame clones are kept and a portion is missing. The sample has around 21,000 clones, under 40% seen once. Cell sorting after the reaction yielded proliferating CFSE-low CD3+CD4+ and CD3+CD8+ responders. The sample was alloreactive CD4+ T cells from a mixed lymphocyte reaction culture, taken before transplantation. Subset noted: CFSE-low proliferating T cells sorted from roughly six-day pre-transplant mixed lymphocyte reaction (GvH or HvG direction). The receptor was derived from a human patient who was an organ donor for intestinal transplantation. This chain links TRBV28 with TRBJ2-3, with 11 positions matching TRBD2. For the CDR3, the DNA is TGTGCCAGCAGAGGTAGCGGGAGGGGTGATACGCAGTATTTT. Residues: CASRGSGRGDTQYF.